This record looks at one T cell receptor beta chain sequence and its context. Original methodology: It was from reference gene primer amplification that nucleated cell counts were estimated. Assay used: immunoSEQ multiplex PCR; TCRdb lists only in-frame clones, some missing. The V and J calls and clone size were taken over from that table, and D and trimming were inferred from the DNA. The data show fewer than 45,000 clones, 88% seen once. This record belongs to a study of blood T cell repertoires in COVID-19. Across the whole study: COVID-19 samples collected from the United States, Italy and Spain covered acute and convalescent phases. T cells, B-cell-depleted T cells, or PBMCs supplied cDNA or gDNA.

The length of the CDR3 is 14 residues. Germline CDR1 is MNHNS and CDR2 is SASEGT. The V and J ends lost 2 bases and 2 bases respectively, with 7 bases between them. Sequencing was done on a sample of peripheral blood. The sequence derives from a woman in her 40s with acute or convalescent COVID-19. The gene calls are TRBV6-1 and TRBJ1-5; D is possibly TRBD1 (5 bases). For the CDR3, the DNA is TGTGCCAGCAGTGAAAGGGGCGGCAATCAGCCCCAGCATTTT. It yields the protein CASSERGGNQPQHF.